The 8 T cell receptor beta chains below all came from one sample that was sequenced in a study of regulatory T cells in long-lasting Graves disease. In building TCR beta libraries, iRepertoire HTBI primers were used together with Arm-PCR of CDR3 regions. TCRdb re-called the multiplex PCR reads with MiXCR, one entry per CDR3 protein. The sample has approximately 460,000 distinct CDR3 sequences, less than 20% seen once. Time point: newly diagnosed GD, antithyroid drugs for less than 3 months. Following extraction of RNA from PBMCs, that RNA was used to make the TCR library. These data are also associated with another study on T cells in Graves' hyperthyroidism and ophthalmopathy.

The sequencing used peripheral blood mononuclear cells (PBMCs), collected at new diagnosis, from a patient treated with antithyroid drugs. All receptors derive from a woman in her twenties or thirties with Graves disease.

There are a few counts of this clonotype. The chain couples TRBV5-1 to TRBJ1-4; D remains unclear. CDR1 is SGHRS and CDR2 is YFSETQ in the germline V gene. This CDR3 spans 15 amino acids. V was trimmed by 4 bases and J by 0 bases, leaving 10 bases between them. In nucleotides, the CDR3 is TGCGCCAGCAGCACATCACAGACAACTAATGAAAAACTGTTTTTT. Its translation is CASSTSQTTNEKLFF.

The V and J genes are TRBV11-2 and TRBJ2-2; tentatively, D is TRBD2 (5 bases). The CDR3 consists of 13 residues. Germline CDR1 reads SGHAT; CDR2 reads FQNNGV. Deletions cut 3 bases from V and 6 bases from J, with 8 bases between. The CDR3 protein is CASSFYSAGELFF. In nucleotides, the CDR3 is TGTGCCAGCAGCTTCTATAGCGCCGGGGAGCTGTTTTTT.

This clonotype was detected a few times. The chain uses TRBV6-5 and TRBJ1-5; no reliable D call. This CDR3 contains 16 residues. With 2 bases removed from V and 0 bases from J, the gap between germline ends came to 11 bases. In germline, CDR1 is MNHEY, CDR2 SVGAGI. The CDR3 protein is CASSYERPHSNQPQHF. The CDR3 bases are TGTGCCAGCAGTTACGAGCGACCCCATAGCAATCAGCCCCAGCATTTT.

This clonotype was seen many times. The chain combines TRBV6-1 with TRBJ1-2; D is ambiguous. This CDR3 has 13 amino acids. V dropped 5 bases and J dropped 6 bases, with 13 bases sitting between them. Germline V CDR1 and CDR2: MNHNS, SASEGT. The CDR3 DNA sequence: TGTGCCAGCAGTCAGAGGCCGTACGATGGCTACACCTTC. Amino acid sequence: CASSQRPYDGYTF.

This clonotype was seen a handful of times. The gene calls are TRBV7-2 and TRBJ1-2, with 8 nucleotides matching TRBD1. V lost 0 bases and J lost 8; bases outside the gene matches: 5. CDR1 is SGHTA and CDR2 is FQGNSA in the germline V gene. CDR3 length equals 14 residues. The CDR3 loop is CASSLAQGADGYTF. The CDR3 DNA reads TGTGCCAGCAGCTTAGCTCAGGGGGCGGACGGCTACACCTTC.

This clonotype was detected a few times. A much larger clone lies a single base off, so this may be a read error. This likely comes from a read error, as the CDR3 has no conserved phenylalanine or tryptophan at its end. The chain couples TRBV7-2 to TRBJ2-3; D is undetermined. The V gene lost 5 bases and the J gene lost 2 bases, with 5 bases spanning the gap. Germline values: CDR1 SGHTA, CDR2 FQGNSA. This CDR3 contains 12 residues. The CDR3 here is CASSTYTDTQYL. CDR3 sequence (DNA): TGTGCCAGCAGCACCTACACAGATACGCAGTATCTT.

This clonotype occurred many times. CDR3 protein: CSARDRTAGSYNEQFF. The DNA of the CDR3 is TGCAGTGCTAGAGATCGCACAGCGGGATCCTACAATGAGCAGTTCTTC. The chain joins TRBV20-1 to TRBJ2-1; 7 bases fit TRBD2. Losses at the gene ends were 0 bases for V and 1 base for J; bases not matched to a gene: 6. The CDR3 contains 16 residues. Germline V gives CDR1 DFQATT, CDR2 SNEGSKA (reference sequence).

This clonotype was recorded at least ten times. The V and J genes are TRBV28 and TRBJ2-2; 8 nucleotides match TRBD1. The length of the CDR3 is 17 residues. CDR1 and CDR2 from the germline V gene are MDHEN and SYDVKM. After removal of 2 bases from V and 0 bases from J, the junction contained 5 bases not matched to a gene. The CDR3 sequence is CASSLPPGGTNTGELFF. CDR3 bases: TGTGCCAGCAGTTTACCTCCAGGGGGCACGAACACCGGGGAGCTGTTTTTT.